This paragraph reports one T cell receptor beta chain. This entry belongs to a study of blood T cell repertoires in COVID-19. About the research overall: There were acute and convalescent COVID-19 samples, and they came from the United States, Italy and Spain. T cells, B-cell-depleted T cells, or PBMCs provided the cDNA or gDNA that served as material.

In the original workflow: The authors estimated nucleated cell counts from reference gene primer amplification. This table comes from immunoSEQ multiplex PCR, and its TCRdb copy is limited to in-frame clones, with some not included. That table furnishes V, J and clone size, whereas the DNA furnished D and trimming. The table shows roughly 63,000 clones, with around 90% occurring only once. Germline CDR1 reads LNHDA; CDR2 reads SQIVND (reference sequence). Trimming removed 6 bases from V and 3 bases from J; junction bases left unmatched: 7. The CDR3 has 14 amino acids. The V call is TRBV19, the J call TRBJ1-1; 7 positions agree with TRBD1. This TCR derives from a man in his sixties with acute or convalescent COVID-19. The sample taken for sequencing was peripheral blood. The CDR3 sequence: CASRDDREYTEAFF. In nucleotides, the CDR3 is TGTGCCAGTAGGGACGACAGGGAATACACTGAAGCTTTCTTT. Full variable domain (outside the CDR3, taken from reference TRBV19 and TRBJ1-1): DGGITQSPKYLFRKEGQNVTLSCEQNLNHDAMYWYRQDPGQGLRLIYYSQIVNDFQKGDIAEGYSVSREKKESFPLTVTSAQKNPTAFYLCASRDDREYTEAFFGQGTRLTVV.